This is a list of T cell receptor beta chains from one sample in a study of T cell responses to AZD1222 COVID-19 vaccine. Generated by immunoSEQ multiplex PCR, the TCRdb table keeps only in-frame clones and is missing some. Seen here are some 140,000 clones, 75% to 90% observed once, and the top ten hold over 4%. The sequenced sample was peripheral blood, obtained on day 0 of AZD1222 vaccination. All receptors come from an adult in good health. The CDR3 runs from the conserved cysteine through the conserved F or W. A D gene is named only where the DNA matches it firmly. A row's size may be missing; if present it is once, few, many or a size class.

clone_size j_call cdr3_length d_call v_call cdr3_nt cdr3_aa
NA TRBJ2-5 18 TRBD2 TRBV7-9 TGTGCCATCGCTCCTAGGGCTAGCGGGGGCTCGCTGGGGGAGACCCAGTACTTC CAIAPRASGGSLGETQYF
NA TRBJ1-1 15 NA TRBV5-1 TGCGCCAGCAGCTTAACCACGGGGGGGAACACTGAAGCTTTCTTT CASSLTTGGNTEAFF
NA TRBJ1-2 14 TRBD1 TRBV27 TGTGCCAGCAGAACATCGGGACAGGGGAATGGCTACACCTTC CASRTSGQGNGYTF
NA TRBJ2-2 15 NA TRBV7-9 TGTGCCAGCAGCCCCTCCCGTGCGAACACCGGGGAGCTGTTTTTT CASSPSRANTGELFF
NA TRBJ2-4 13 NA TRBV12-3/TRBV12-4 TGTGCCAGCAGCCTGGCAGGTAAAAACATTCAGTACTTC CASSLAGKNIQYF
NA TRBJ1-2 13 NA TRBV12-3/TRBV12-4 TGTGCCAGCAGTCCCGGACCGCACTATGGCTACACCTTC CASSPGPHYGYTF
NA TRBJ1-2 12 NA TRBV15 TGTGCCACCAGCAGAGATCTGTATGGCTACACCTTC CATSRDLYGYTF
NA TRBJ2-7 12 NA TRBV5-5 TGTGCCAGCAGCTTTCTAGGCACCGAGCAGTACTTC CASSFLGTEQYF
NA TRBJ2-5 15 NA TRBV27 TGTGCCAGCAGGGAATCGTACACTTTCCAAGAGACCCAGTACTTC CASRESYTFQETQYF
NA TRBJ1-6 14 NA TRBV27 TGTGCCAGCAGTTTGTACAGGGTGAATTCACCCCTCCACTTT CASSLYRVNSPLHF
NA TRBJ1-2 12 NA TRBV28 TGTGCCAGCAGTTCAGGGGACTATGGCTACACCTTC CASSSGDYGYTF
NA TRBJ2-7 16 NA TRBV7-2 TGTGCCAGCAGCTCTAGGTTAGCGGCCGCCTCCTACGAGCAGTACTTC CASSSRLAAASYEQYF
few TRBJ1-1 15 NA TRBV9 TGTGCCAGCAGCCCCACCCTGGCAGGGAACACTGAAGCTTTCTTT CASSPTLAGNTEAFF
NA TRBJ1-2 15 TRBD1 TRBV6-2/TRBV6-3 TGTGCCAGCAGTGACGACAGGGAGAAGAACTATGGCTACACCTTC CASSDDREKNYGYTF
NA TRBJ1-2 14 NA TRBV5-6 TGTGCCAGCAGCTTAAGCCACCGAAACTATGGCTACACCTTC CASSLSHRNYGYTF
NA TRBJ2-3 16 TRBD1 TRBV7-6 TGTGCCAGCAGCCTCGACAGGGGTCGGGGCACAGATACGCAGTATTTT CASSLDRGRGTDTQYF
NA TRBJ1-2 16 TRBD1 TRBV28 TGTGCCAGCAGTTTTGGGGACAGCGTGGGGAACTATGGCTACACCTTC CASSFGDSVGNYGYTF
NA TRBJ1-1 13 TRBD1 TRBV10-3 TGTGCCATCAGGCTTGACAGGGACACTGAAGCTTTCTTT CAIRLDRDTEAFF
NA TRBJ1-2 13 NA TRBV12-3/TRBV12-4 TGTGCCAGCAGGTTACAGGGAGGCAATGGCTACACCTTC CASRLQGGNGYTF
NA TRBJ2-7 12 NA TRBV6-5 TGTGCCAGCAGGAGGGACGGCTACGAGCAGTACTTC CASRRDGYEQYF
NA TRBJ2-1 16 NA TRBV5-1 TGCGCCAGCACAGGACAAGTACCAGCCTCCTACAATGAGCAGTTCTTC CASTGQVPASYNEQFF
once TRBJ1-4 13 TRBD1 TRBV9 TGTGCCGAACTAGACAGGGGGCGAAAAAAACTGTTTTTT CAELDRGRKKLFF
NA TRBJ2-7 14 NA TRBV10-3 TGTGCCATCAGTGATTGGTTTCCCCGGCTCGAGCAGTACTTC CAISDWFPRLEQYF
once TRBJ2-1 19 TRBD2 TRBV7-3 TGTGCCAGCAGCGAGTATTCCACCGGGACTAGCCTTCGACGCGATGAGCAGTTCTTC CASSEYSTGTSLRRDEQFF
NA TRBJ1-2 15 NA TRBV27 TGTGCCAGCAGTTTATACGGGACAACTAACTATGGCTACACCTTC CASSLYGTTNYGYTF
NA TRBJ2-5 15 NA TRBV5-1 TGCGCCAGCAGCTTACTGGAGGGGGGTCAAGAGACCCAGTACTTC CASSLLEGGQETQYF
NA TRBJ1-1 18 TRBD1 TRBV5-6 TGTGCCAGCAGGCAGAGACGGACAGGGGCGCTTTACTACACTGAAGCTTTCTTT CASRQRRTGALYYTEAFF
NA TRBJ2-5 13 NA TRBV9 TGTGCCAGCAGCGTAGCTGGGGGGCACACCCAGTACTTC CASSVAGGHTQYF
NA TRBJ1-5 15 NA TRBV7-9 TGTGCCAGCAGCCCCCCGGGGGGGAAAAAACAGCCCCAGCATTTT CASSPPGGKKQPQHF
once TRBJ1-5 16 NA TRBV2 TGTGCCAGCAGTGGGGACCGCGTGGGGGCCGGTCAGCCCCAGCATTTT CASSGDRVGAGQPQHF
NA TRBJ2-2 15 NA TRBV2 TGTGCCAGCAGTGAAGGACTGGCGAACACCGGGGAGCTGTTTTTT CASSEGLANTGELFF
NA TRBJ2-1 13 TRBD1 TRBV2 TGTGCCAGCAATACGGGGACAGACAATGAGCAGTTCTTC CASNTGTDNEQFF
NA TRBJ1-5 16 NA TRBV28 TGTGCCAGCAGCAAAACAGGGAATTTTGCCGGTCAGCCCCAGCATTTT CASSKTGNFAGQPQHF
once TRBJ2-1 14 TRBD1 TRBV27 TGTGCCAGCAGTTTATTCCCAGGGGGCAATGAGCAGTTCTTC CASSLFPGGNEQFF
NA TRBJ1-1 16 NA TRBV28 TGTGCCAGCAGTTTACCCAAGGGGTCGGTTGGCACTGAAGCTTTCTTT CASSLPKGSVGTEAFF
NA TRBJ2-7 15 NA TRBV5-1 TGCGCCAGCAGCTTGGCCGGGGGAAGCTCCTACGAGCAGTACTTC CASSLAGGSSYEQYF
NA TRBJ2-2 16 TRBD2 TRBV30 TGTGCCCGGGGTCTAGCGGGGGGGCCTAGAGGCGGGGAGCTGTTTTTT CARGLAGGPRGGELFF
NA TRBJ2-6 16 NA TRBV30 TGTGCCTGGAGATCCGGGGCAGTCTCTGGGGCCAACGTCCTGACTTTC CAWRSGAVSGANVLTF
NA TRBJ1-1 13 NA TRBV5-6 TGTGCCTCCACCGGCCGGGGGAACACTGAAGCTTTCTTT CASTGRGNTEAFF
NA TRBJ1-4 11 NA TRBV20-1 TGCAGTGCTAGAGATGAAGAAAAACTGTTTTTT CSARDEEKLFF
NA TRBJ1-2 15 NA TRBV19 TGTGCCAGTAGTATAGGGGACCAGATCAACTATGGCTACACCTTC CASSIGDQINYGYTF
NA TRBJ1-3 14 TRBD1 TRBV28 TGTGCCAGCATCCCGGGACAGGGAAGAAACACCATATATTTT CASIPGQGRNTIYF
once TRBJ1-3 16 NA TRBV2 TGTGCCAGCAGTGAAGCGGGCCCTAGGAGTGGAAACACCATATATTTT CASSEAGPRSGNTIYF
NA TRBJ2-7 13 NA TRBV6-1 TGTGCCAGCAGTGAACCCCCGGATTACGAGCAGTACTTC CASSEPPDYEQYF
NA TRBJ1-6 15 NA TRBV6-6 TGTGCCAGCAGTTTGAGGGGCAGCTTAGACTCACCCCTCCACTTT CASSLRGSLDSPLHF
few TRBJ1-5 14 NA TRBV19 TGTGCCAGTAGTACTACAGGGAGCAAACAGCCCCAGCATTTT CASSTTGSKQPQHF
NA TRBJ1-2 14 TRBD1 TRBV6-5 TGTGCCAGCAGTCTGCCGACAGGGAACTATGGCTACACCTTC CASSLPTGNYGYTF
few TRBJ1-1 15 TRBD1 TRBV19 TGTGCCAGTAGTAGGAGACAGGGGGCTTTAGCTGAAGCTTTCTTT CASSRRQGALAEAFF
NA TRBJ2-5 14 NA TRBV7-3 TGTGCCAGCAGCCAAAACGGGCTGGGAGAGACCCAGTACTTC CASSQNGLGETQYF
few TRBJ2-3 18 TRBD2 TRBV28 TGTGCCAGCAGTTCTCATCCGGGACTAGCGGGGCTCACAGATACGCAGTATTTT CASSSHPGLAGLTDTQYF
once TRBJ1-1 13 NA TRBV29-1 TGCAGCCCATCGATCGCACAGAACACTGAAGCTTTCTTT CSPSIAQNTEAFF
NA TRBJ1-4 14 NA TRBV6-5 TGTGCCAGCAATGTCGGGGGAACTAATGAAAAACTGTTTTTT CASNVGGTNEKLFF
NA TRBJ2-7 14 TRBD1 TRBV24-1 TGTGCCACCAGTGATCCCGGGACAGGGAAGAAGCAGTACTTC CATSDPGTGKKQYF
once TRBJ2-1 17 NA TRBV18 TGTGCCAGCTCACCACGCCCAGGCTCATTCTCCTACAATGAGCAGTTCTTC CASSPRPGSFSYNEQFF
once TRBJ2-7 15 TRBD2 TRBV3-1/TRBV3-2 TGTGCCAGCAGTGCGCCCGGACTAGCGGGGTACGAGCAGTACTTC CASSAPGLAGYEQYF
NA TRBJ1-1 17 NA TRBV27 TGTGCCAGCAGTTCTTTCCTGGGAACTCTCTCGAACACTGAAGCTTTCTTT CASSSFLGTLSNTEAFF
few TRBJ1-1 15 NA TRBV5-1 TGCGCCAGCAGCTTGGATATGGGCTTGAACACTGAAGCTTTCTTT CASSLDMGLNTEAFF
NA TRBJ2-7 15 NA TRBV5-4 TGTGCCAGCAGTCATGATACCAGGGTTTTCTACGAGCAGTACTTC CASSHDTRVFYEQYF
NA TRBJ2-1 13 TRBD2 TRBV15 TGTGCCACCAGCATAGCGGGGGGTGGTGAGCAGTTCTTC CATSIAGGGEQFF
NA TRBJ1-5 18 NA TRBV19 TGTGCCAGTAGCCCTCTCGGGCAGGGAGGCAGGATCAATCAGCCCCAGCATTTT CASSPLGQGGRINQPQHF